This T cell receptor (beta chain) comes out of a study of blood T cell repertoires in COVID-19. Study at large: Donors in the United States, Italy and Spain gave samples during acute or convalescent COVID-19. Sources were T cells, B-cell-depleted T cells, or PBMCs; the material itself was cDNA or gDNA.

This CDR3 region has 15 residues. Germline CDR1 and CDR2: SNHLY and FYNNEI. After removal of 4 bases from V and 3 bases from J, the junction contained 6 bases not matched to a gene. Authors' data handling: Researchers report that nucleated cell counts were estimated from reference gene primer amplification. TCRdb's table, derived via immunoSEQ multiplex PCR, lists solely in-frame clones and lacks some. V and J calls and clone size follow that table, whereas D and trimming were derived from the DNA. The sample has hundreds of thousands of clones, roughly 90% seen once; the top ten hold more than 1.4%.

The sequence was collected from a woman aged 25 to 39 with active or convalescent COVID-19. The chain recombines TRBV2 with TRBJ2-1; 7 nucleotides agree with TRBD2. Sequenced material: peripheral blood. CDR3: CASSGEAGFYNEQFF. DNA of the CDR3: TGTGCCAGCAGTGGGGAAGCGGGATTCTACAATGAGCAGTTCTTC.